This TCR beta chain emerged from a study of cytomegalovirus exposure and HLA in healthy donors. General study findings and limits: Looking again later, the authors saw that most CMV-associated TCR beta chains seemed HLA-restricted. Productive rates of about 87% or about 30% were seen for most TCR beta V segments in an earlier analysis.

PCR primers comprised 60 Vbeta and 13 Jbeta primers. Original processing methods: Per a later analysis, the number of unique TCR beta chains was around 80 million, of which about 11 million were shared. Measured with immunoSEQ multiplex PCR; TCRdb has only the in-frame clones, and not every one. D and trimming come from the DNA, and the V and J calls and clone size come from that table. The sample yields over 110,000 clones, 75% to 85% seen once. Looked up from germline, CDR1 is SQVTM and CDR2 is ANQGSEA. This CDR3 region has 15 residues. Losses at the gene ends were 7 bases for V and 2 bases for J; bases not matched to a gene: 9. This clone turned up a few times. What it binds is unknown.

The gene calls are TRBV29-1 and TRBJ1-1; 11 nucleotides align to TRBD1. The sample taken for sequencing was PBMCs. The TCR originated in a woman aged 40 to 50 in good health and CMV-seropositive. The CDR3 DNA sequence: TGCAGCGCCCGGACAGGGGGCACCTTAAACACTGAAGCTTTCTTT. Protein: CSARTGGTLNTEAFF.